This record concerns one TCR beta chain sequence. The antigen is undetermined. Relative to the germline gene, one junction end is altered; a read error may explain this. This sample stems from a study of regulatory T cells in long-lasting Graves disease. Overall study findings and caveats: The study examined only peripheral blood, not thyroid tissue. Persistent disease was characterized by preferential usage of TRBV28, TRBJ1-2 and TRBJ2-5.

Construction of the TCR beta libraries employed iRepertoire HTBI primers in conjunction with Arm-PCR of CDR3 regions. In TCRdb, the multiplex PCR reads were re-called with MiXCR into one record per CDR3 protein. Of some 420,000 distinct CDR3 sequences in the sample, about 22% were seen once. Time point here: persistent/refractory GD, antithyroid drugs over 5 years with positive TRAb. TCR sequences were obtained from RNA taken from PBMCs. Patients were enrolled at an endocrinology department in Xi'an, China. Germline V gene sequence: CDR1 MNHEY, CDR2 SVGEGT. The CDR3 is made up of 16 amino acids. The TCR sequence derives from a female donor with Graves disease. The chain links TRBV6-2 or TRBV6-3 to TRBJ2-6; TRBD1 is a possible D gene (5 bases). The sequencing here drew on peripheral blood mononuclear cells (PBMCs), taken when the disease was refractory, from a patient treated with antithyroid drugs. The CDR3 DNA reads TGTGCCAGCAGTTACGGGTACAACTCTGGGGCCAACGCCCTGACTTTC. It is translated as CASSYGYNSGANALTF.